These T cell receptor beta chains were read from a single sample in a study of T-cell reconstitution after alpha-beta-depleted transplantation in children. TCRdb recomputed calls from the PCR reads with MiXCR, one row per CDR3 protein. Of 150,000 to 200,000 distinct CDR3 sequences in the sample, around 7% are singletons; the top ten hold 3% to 3.5%. The starting material was PBMCs from the stem cell graft donor, obtained from the stem cell graft. The receptor source for this set is a human donor who donated a stem cell graft to a child with Wiskott-Aldrich syndrome. Each CDR3 is given with its conserved first and last residue. Each record gives: clone size, D gene, J gene, V gene, CDR3 protein, CDR3 DNA. D genes are given only for firm matches. Not every row has a clone size; where given, it reads once, few, many or a size class.

>many|TRBD1|TRBJ1-5|TRBV12-3/TRBV12-4
CASSPGGGQPQHF
TGTGCCAGCAGCCCAGGGGGAGGGCAGCCCCAGCATTTT
>many|TRBD1|TRBJ2-3|TRBV5-6
CASSNRDRGSTDTQYF
TGTGCCAGCAGCAATCGGGACAGGGGCTCCACAGATACGCAGTATTTT
>many|TRBD2|TRBJ2-1|TRBV7-9
CASSPRGDRSSYNEQFF
TGTGCCAGCAGCCCACGGGGGGACCGAAGCTCCTACAATGAGCAGTTCTTC
>many|.|TRBJ2-5|TRBV4-2
CASSQERLGETQYF
TGTGCCAGCAGCCAAGAGCGACTTGGGGAGACCCAGTACTTC
>.|.|TRBJ1-1|TRBV7-2
CASSQGSNRNTEAFF
TGTGCCAGCAGCCAAGGATCAAACCGGAACACTGAAGCTTTCTTT
>many|TRBD1|TRBJ1-1|TRBV12-3/TRBV12-4
CASSHETGGGWNTEAFF
TGTGCCAGCAGTCATGAAACAGGGGGCGGATGGAACACTGAAGCTTTCTTT
>many|.|TRBJ2-6|TRBV5-1
CASSFTDSGANVLTF
TGCGCCAGCAGCTTTACAGATTCTGGGGCCAACGTCCTGACTTTC
>many|TRBD1|TRBJ1-2|TRBV7-9
CASSLMGQSYGYTF
TGTGCCAGCAGCTTAATGGGACAGAGCTATGGCTACACCTTC
>.|TRBD1|TRBJ2-7|TRBV12-3/TRBV12-4
CASSPGQGGRYEQYF
TGTGCCAGCAGTCCAGGACAGGGGGGACGCTACGAGCAGTACTTC
>.|TRBD2|TRBJ2-1|TRBV18
CASSPGTSGGLYNEQFF
TGTGCCAGCTCACCCGGGACTAGCGGGGGCCTTTACAATGAGCAGTTCTTC
>many|TRBD2|TRBJ2-7|TRBV20-1
CSAELAGVVYEQYF
TGCAGTGCGGAACTAGCGGGAGTAGTGTACGAGCAGTACTTC
>many|TRBD1|TRBJ2-7|TRBV27
CASSSTGTGAHEQYF
TGTGCCAGCAGTAGTACCGGGACAGGAGCACACGAGCAGTACTTC
>many|TRBD2|TRBJ2-3|TRBV11-2
CASSFKSIAGGASTDTQYF
TGTGCCAGCAGCTTTAAGAGTATAGCGGGGGGAGCTAGCACAGATACGCAGTATTTT
>many|.|TRBJ1-1|TRBV5-1
CASRRDRNTEAFF
TGCGCCAGCAGGAGAGACAGGAACACTGAAGCTTTCTTT
>many|.|TRBJ1-1|TRBV5-1
CASRSGNTEAFF
TGCGCCAGCAGATCAGGGAACACTGAAGCTTTCTTT
>many|TRBD2|TRBJ2-7|TRBV5-1
CASSLGLAEDSYEQYF
TGCGCCAGCAGCTTGGGACTAGCGGAGGATTCCTACGAGCAGTACTTC
>many|TRBD1|TRBJ2-7|TRBV6-5
CASSYLTGLKNEQYF
TGTGCCAGCAGTTACCTGACAGGGTTAAAAAACGAGCAGTACTTC
>many|TRBD2|TRBJ2-1|TRBV18
CASSLDLAGGQNEQFF
TGTGCCAGCTCACTAGACCTAGCGGGAGGCCAGAATGAGCAGTTCTTC
>many|.|TRBJ2-5|TRBV29-1
CSVERLGQETQYF
TGCAGCGTTGAAAGACTAGGCCAAGAGACCCAGTACTTC
>.|.|TRBJ2-1|TRBV24-1
CATSDLTPSRGSYNEQFF
TGTGCCACCAGTGACCTTACCCCTTCCCGGGGGTCCTACAATGAGCAGTTCTTC
>many|.|TRBJ1-1|TRBV18
CASSPFWGQDATEAFF
TGTGCCAGCTCACCGTTCTGGGGGCAAGACGCCACTGAAGCTTTCTTT
>many|.|TRBJ2-1|TRBV5-1
CASSLDLTGNEQFF
TGCGCCAGCAGCTTGGACCTAACGGGGAATGAGCAGTTCTTC
>many|.|TRBJ1-1|TRBV29-1
CSVLEGGTTEAFF
TGCAGCGTTTTGGAGGGGGGGACCACTGAAGCTTTCTTT
>few|.|TRBJ1-5|TRBV18
CASSPRTDSNQPQHF
TGTGCCAGCTCACCGAGGACAGACAGCAATCAGCCCCAGCATTTT
>many|TRBD2|TRBJ2-2|TRBV5-1
CASSRLAGVMTGELFF
TGCGCCAGCAGCAGGCTAGCGGGAGTGATGACCGGGGAGCTGTTTTTT
>.|TRBD2|TRBJ2-1|TRBV18
CASSRTGTSLFEQFF
TGTGCCAGCTCACGAACCGGGACTAGCTTGTTCGAGCAGTTCTTC
>many|.|TRBJ2-3|TRBV7-9
CASAGWASPQDTQYF
TGTGCCAGCGCCGGGTGGGCCTCACCACAAGATACGCAGTATTTT
>few|.|TRBJ2-1|TRBV20-1
CSARDWGRGPTNEQFF
TGCAGTGCTAGAGATTGGGGGAGGGGGCCGACCAATGAGCAGTTCTTC
>many|TRBD1|TRBJ1-1|TRBV6-5
CASSYGTGPMNTEAFF
TGTGCCAGCAGTTACGGGACAGGGCCTATGAACACTGAAGCTTTCTTT
>few|.|TRBJ2-5|TRBV7-9
CASSYEYQETQYF
TGTGCCAGCAGCTACGAATACCAAGAGACCCAGTACTTC
>many|TRBD2|TRBJ2-3|TRBV29-1
CSGQPTSAHTQYF
TGCAGCGGCCAACCGACTAGCGCCCATACGCAGTATTTT
>many|.|TRBJ1-6|TRBV6-1
CASTLYPGRPNSPLHF
TGTGCCAGCACCCTTTACCCAGGGCGACCAAATTCACCCCTCCACTTT
>.|.|TRBJ2-5|TRBV2
CASRETGLETQYF
TGTGCCAGCAGAGAAACAGGGTTGGAGACCCAGTACTTC
>.|TRBD1|TRBJ2-5|TRBV5-5
CASWTGGPETQYF
TGTGCCAGCTGGACAGGGGGCCCGGAGACCCAGTACTTC
>many|TRBD1|TRBJ1-1|TRBV20-1
CSARPYSRQGRTEAFF
TGCAGTGCTAGACCATATTCAAGACAGGGGAGGACTGAAGCTTTCTTT
>.|TRBD2|TRBJ2-1|TRBV5-4
CASSFGASGRNEQFF
TGTGCCAGCAGCTTTGGGGCTAGCGGGAGGAATGAGCAGTTCTTC
>.|TRBD2|TRBJ2-3|TRBV20-1
CSARVTSGGPDTQYF
TGCAGTGCTAGAGTCACTAGCGGGGGACCAGATACGCAGTATTTT
>many|.|TRBJ1-2|TRBV14
CASSQESTAYYGYTF
TGTGCCAGCAGCCAAGAATCCACAGCATACTATGGCTACACCTTC
>many|.|TRBJ2-7|TRBV5-1
CASSLLGTRPYEQYF
TGCGCCAGCAGCTTACTCGGGACAAGACCCTACGAGCAGTACTTC
>few|TRBD1|TRBJ2-2|TRBV5-1
CASSWDRAGELFF
TGCGCCAGCAGCTGGGACAGGGCCGGGGAGCTGTTTTTT
>many|.|TRBJ2-5|TRBV6-5
CASSYGWGTQETQYF
TGTGCCAGCAGTTACGGGTGGGGGACCCAAGAGACCCAGTACTTC
>.|.|TRBJ2-7|TRBV10-3
CAISDRRSVGGDEQYF
TGTGCCATCAGTGATAGGCGGTCGGTCGGAGGCGACGAGCAGTACTTC